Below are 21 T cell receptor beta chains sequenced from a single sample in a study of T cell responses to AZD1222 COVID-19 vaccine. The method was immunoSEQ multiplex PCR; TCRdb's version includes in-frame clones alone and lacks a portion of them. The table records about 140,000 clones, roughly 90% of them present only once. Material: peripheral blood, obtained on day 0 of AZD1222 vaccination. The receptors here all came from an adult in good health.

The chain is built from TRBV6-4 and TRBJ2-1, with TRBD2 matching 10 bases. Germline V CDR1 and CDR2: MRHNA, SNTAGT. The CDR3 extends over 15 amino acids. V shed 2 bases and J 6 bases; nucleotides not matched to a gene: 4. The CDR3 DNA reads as TGTGCCAGCAGTGACGAAGCGGGAGGGATCAATGAGCAGTTCTTC. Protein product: CASSDEAGGINEQFF.

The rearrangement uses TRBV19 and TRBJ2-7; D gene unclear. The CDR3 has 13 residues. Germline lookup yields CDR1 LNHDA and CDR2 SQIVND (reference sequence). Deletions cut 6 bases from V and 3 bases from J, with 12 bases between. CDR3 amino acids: CASSGVFDYEQYF. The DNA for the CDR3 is TGTGCCAGTAGCGGTGTCTTTGACTACGAGCAGTACTTC.

The CDR3 is CASSIVLWETQYF. DNA for the CDR3: TGTGCCAGTAGTATAGTGCTTTGGGAGACCCAGTACTTC. The chain links TRBV19 to TRBJ2-5; D unresolved. V was cut by 1 base and J by 5 bases, with 8 bases left in between. The CDR3 totals 13 residues. Germline V gene lookup returns CDR1 LNHDA and CDR2 SQIVND (reference sequence).

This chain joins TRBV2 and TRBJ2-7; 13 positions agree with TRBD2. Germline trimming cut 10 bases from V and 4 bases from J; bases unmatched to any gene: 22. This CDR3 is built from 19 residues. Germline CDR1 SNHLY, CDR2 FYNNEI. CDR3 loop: CANGFTGTSGTSFHYEQYF. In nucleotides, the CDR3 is TGTGCCAACGGATTTACCGGGACTAGCGGGACTTCTTTTCATTACGAGCAGTACTTC.

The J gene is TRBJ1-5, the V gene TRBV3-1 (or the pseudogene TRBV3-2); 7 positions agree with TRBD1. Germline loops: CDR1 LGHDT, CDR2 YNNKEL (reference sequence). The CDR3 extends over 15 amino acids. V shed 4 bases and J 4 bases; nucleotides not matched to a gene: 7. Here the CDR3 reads CASSRGRDRNQPQHF. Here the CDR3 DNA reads TGTGCCAGCAGCCGGGGCCGGGACAGAAATCAGCCCCAGCATTTT.

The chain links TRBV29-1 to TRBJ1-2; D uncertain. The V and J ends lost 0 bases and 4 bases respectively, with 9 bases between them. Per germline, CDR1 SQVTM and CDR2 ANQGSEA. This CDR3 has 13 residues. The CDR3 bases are TGCAGCGTTGAAGATCTCGTCCCCTATGGCTACACCTTC. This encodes CSVEDLVPYGYTF. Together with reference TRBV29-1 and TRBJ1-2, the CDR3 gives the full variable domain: SAVISQKPSRDICQRGTSLTIQCQVDSQVTMMFWYRQQPGQSLTLIATANQGSEATYESGFVIDKFPISRPNLTFSTLTVSNMSPEDSSIYLCSVEDLVPYGYTFGSGTRLTVV.

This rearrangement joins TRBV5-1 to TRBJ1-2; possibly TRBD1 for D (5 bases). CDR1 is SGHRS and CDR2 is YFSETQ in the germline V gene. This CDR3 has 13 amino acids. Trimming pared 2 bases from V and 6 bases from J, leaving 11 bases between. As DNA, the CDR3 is TGCGCCAGCAGCTTTGCAGGGCGGGATGGCTACACCTTC. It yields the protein CASSFAGRDGYTF.

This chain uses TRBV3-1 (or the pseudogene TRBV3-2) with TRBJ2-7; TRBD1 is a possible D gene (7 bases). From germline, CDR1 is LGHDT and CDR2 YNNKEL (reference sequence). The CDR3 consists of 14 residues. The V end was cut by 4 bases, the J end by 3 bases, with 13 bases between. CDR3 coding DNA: TGTGCCAGCAGCCGGAGGGACAGAAACTACGAGCAGTACTTC. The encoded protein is CASSRRDRNYEQYF.

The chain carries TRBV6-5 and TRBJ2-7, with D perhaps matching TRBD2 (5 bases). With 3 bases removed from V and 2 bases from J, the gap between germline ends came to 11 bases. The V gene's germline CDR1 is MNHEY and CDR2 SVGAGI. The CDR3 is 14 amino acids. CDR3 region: CASSYSGRAYEQYF. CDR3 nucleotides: TGTGCCAGCAGTTATTCTGGGCGGGCCTACGAGCAGTACTTC.

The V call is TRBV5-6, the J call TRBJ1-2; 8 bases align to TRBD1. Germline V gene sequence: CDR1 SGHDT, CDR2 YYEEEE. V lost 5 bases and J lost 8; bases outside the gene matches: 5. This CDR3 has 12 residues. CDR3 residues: CASSSDREGYTF. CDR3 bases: TGTGCCAGCAGTTCGGACAGGGAGGGCTACACCTTC.

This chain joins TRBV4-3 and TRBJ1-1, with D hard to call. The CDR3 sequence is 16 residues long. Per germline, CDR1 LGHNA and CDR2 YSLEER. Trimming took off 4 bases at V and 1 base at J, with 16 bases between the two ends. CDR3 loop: CASSPQSVAGNTEAFF. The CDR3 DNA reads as TGCGCCAGCAGCCCGCAATCTGTAGCGGGGAACACTGAAGCTTTCTTT.

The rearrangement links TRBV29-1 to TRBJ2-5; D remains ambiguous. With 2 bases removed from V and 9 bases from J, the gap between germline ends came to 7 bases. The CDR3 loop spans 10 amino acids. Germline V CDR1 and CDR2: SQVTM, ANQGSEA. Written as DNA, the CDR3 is TGCAGCGTTGAACGGGTGGCCCAGTACTTC. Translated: CSVERVAQYF.

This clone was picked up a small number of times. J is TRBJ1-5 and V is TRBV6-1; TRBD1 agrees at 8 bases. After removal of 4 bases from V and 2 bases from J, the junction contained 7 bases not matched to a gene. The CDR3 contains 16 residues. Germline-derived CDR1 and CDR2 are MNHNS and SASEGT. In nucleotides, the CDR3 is TGTGCCAGCAGTGGATTCGTGGACAGGGGCAATCAGCCCCAGCATTTT. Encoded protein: CASSGFVDRGNQPQHF.

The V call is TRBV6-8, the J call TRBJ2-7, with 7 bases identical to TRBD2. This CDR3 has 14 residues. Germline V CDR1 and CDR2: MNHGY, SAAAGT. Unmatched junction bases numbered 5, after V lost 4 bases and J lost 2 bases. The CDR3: CASSSGGSPYEQYF. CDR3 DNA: TGTGCCAGCAGTTCTGGCGGGAGTCCCTACGAGCAGTACTTC.

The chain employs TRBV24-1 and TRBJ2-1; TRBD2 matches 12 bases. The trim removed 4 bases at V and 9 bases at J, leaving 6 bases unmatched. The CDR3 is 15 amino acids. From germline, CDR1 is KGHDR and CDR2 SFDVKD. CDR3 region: CATSEASGRVGEQFF. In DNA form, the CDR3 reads TGTGCCACCAGTGAAGCTAGCGGGAGGGTAGGTGAGCAGTTCTTC.

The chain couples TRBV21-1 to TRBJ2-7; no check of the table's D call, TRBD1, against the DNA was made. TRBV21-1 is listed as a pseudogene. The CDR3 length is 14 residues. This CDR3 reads CASSNSGSSYEQYF. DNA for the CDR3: TGTGCCAGCAGCAACTCTGGCAGCTCCTACGAGCAGTACTTC.

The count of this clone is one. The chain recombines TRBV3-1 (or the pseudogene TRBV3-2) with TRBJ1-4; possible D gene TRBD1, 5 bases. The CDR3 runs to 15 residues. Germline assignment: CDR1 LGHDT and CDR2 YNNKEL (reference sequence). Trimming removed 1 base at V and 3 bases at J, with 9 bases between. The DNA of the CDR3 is TGTGCCAGCAGCCAAGCCACAGGAGCTAATGAAAAACTGTTTTTT. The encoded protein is CASSQATGANEKLFF.

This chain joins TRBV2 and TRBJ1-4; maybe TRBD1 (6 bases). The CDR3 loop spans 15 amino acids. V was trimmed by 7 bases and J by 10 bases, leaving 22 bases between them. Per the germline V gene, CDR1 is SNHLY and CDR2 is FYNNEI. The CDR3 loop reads CASNRGTGAGGKLFF. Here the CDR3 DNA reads TGTGCCAGCAATCGCGGGACGGGGGCCGGTGGAAAACTGTTTTTT.

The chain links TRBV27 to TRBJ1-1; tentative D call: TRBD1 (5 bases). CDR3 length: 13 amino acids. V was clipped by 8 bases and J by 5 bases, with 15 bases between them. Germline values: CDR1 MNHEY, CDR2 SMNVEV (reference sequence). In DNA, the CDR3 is TGTGCCAGCGGGGGGGAGTTGGGGACTGAAGCTTTCTTT. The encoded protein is CASGGELGTEAFF.

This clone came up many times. In DNA, the CDR3 is TGTGCCAGCGCGGCAGCCCCGACAGATACGCAGTATTTT. Protein sequence: CASAAAPTDTQYF. The chain couples TRBV6-4 to TRBJ2-3; D is undetermined. Per germline, CDR1 MRHNA and CDR2 SNTAGT. CDR3 length: 13 amino acids. V dropped 8 bases and J dropped 3 bases, with 12 bases sitting between them.

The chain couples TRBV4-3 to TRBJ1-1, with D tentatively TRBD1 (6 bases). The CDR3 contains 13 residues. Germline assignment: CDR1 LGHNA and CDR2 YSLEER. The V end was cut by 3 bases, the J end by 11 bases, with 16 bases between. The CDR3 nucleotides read TGCGCCAGCAGCCAGATAAGGGGGGATGAGGCTTTCTTT. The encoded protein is CASSQIRGDEAFF.